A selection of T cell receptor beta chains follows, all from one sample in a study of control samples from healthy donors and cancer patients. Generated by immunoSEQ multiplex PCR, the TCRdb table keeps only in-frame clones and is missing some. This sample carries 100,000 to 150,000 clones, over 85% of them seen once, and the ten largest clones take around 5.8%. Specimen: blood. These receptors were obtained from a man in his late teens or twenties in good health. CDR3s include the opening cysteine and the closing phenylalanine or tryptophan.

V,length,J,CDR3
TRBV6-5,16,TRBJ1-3,CASSLVQDVSGNTIYF
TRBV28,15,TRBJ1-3,CASSIGPASGNTIYF
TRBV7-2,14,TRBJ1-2,CASSLIRATYGYTF
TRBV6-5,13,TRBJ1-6,CASSFGLNSPLHF
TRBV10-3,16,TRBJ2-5,CAISLGLAGTQETQYF
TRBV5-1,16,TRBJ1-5,CASSLGEGDSNQPQHF
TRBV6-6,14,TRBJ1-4,CASRPGTGNEKLFF
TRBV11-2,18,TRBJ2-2,CASSLAQGRRPNTGELFF
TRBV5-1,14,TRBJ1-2,CASSPGGQFYGYTF
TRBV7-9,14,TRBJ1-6,CASRRTGGLSPLHF
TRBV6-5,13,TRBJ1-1,CAALNTGNTEAFF
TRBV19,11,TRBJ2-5,CASSIKETQYF
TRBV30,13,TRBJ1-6,CAWSSLWVSPLHF
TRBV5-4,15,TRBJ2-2,CASSYDPGRSGELFF
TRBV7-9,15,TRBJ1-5,CASSPVGGPSQPQHF
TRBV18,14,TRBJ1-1,CASSPGRGNTEAFF
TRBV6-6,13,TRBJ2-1,CASSYSIDNEQFF
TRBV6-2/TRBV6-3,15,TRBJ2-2,CASSYRQSLTGELFF
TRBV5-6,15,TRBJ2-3,CASSWVPASTDTQYF
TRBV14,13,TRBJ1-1,CASSLLTGVEAFF
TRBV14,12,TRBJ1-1,CASSGGWTEAFF
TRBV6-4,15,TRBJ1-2,CASSDTASANYGYTF
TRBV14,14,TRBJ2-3,CASSQDSLTDTQYF
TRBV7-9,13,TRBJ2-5,CASSPLEKETQYF
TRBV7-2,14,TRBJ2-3,CASRPSGGSDTQYF